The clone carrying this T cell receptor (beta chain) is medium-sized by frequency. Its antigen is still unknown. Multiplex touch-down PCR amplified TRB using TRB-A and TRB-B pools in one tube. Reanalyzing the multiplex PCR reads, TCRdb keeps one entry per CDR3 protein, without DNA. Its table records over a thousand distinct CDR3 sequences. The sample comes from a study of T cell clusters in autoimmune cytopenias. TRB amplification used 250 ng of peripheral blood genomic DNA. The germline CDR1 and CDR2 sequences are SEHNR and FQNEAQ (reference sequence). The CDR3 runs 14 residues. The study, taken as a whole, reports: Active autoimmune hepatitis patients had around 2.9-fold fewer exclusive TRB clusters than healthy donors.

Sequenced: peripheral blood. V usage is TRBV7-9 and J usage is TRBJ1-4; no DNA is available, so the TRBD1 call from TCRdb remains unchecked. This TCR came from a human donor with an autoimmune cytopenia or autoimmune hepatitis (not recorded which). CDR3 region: CASSLGQSNEKLFF.